This T cell receptor beta chain was identified in a study of identical twins. Study-wide points: Invariant MAIT and iNKT cells could partly confound zero-insertion analyses. The more abundant beta clonotypes in cord blood had fewer insertions, and memory repertoires did not show this. Without tracking the same donors, conclusions rested on cross-sectional statistical analysis.

Comments on this clonotype: Its antigen is as yet unknown.

TCRdb itself ran the 5' RACE reads through MiXCR, one entry per CDR3 protein. In the table there are under 1 million distinct CDR3 sequences, more than 9% of which are singletons. Trimming took 5 bases from V and 7 from J, leaving 15 bases between them. The CDR3 has 13 amino acids. The germline CDR1 and CDR2 sequences are SGHTA and FQGTGA. These sequences were also reported in another study, on yellow fever vaccine responses in identical twins.

The specimen sequenced was PBMCs. This chain joins TRBV7-3 and TRBJ2-7; no firm D call. The source of this sequence is a woman aged 18-29 years in good health. The CDR3, as DNA: TGTGCCAGCAGCCAAGCGACGGTTAGTGAGCAGTACTTC. Translated, it gives CASSQATVSEQYF.